This T cell receptor beta chain was retrieved from a study of glioma-infiltrating T cells. Of note for this clonotype: What it binds is not known.

The iRepertoire nested amplicon-rescue multiplex PCR amplified TCR alpha and beta CDR3s from RNA. One-step reverse transcription and amplification started from approximately 100-400 ng of tissue mRNA or PBMC total RNA. One entry per CDR3 protein results from TCRdb running MiXCR on the multiplex PCR reads. The sample shows about 140,000 distinct CDR3 sequences, roughly 43% of them seen only once. CDR1 is MDHEN, CDR2 SYDVKM, per germline. The V gene lost 7 bases and the J gene lost 11 bases, with 17 bases spanning the gap. The CDR3 covers 12 residues. Whole-study results and caveats: Very few CDR3 sequences were shared between tissue and blood. Gliomas, especially low-grade, showed above-expected tissue-blood divergence; non-neoplastic patients showed below.

The sequence was collected from a human donor with low-grade glioma or glioblastoma, undergoing nonglioma brain surgery, or in good health (not recorded which). What was sequenced was glioma tissue, nonneoplastic brain tissue, or PBMCs (not recorded which). This chain uses TRBV28 with TRBJ1-1; D remains unclear. The CDR3 loop is CASTLTVGVAFF. In DNA form, the CDR3 reads TGTGCCAGCACCTTGACGGTCGGAGTGGCTTTCTTT. Full variable domain (rest looked up from reference TRBV28 and TRBJ1-1): DVKVTQSSRYLVKRTGEKVFLECVQDMDHENMFWYRQDPGLGLRLIYFSYDVKMKEKGDIPEGYSVSREKKERFSLILESASTNQTSMYLCASTLTVGVAFFGQGTRLTVV.